This T cell receptor (beta chain) emerged from a study of T-cell memory formation after mild COVID-19. Study-wide context: TCR clusters were mostly confined to one donor each.

Study-level results: Certain responding clones were present in pre-infection memory, suggesting participation of cross-reactive memory. Later expanders leaned CD4+, whereas clones that contracted between day 15 and 85 were balanced CD4/CD8.

5'RACE, which relied on constant-segment primers, yielded TCR alpha and TCR beta cDNA libraries carrying sample barcodes and UMIs. TCRdb ran MiXCR on the 5' RACE reads and lists one entry per CDR3 protein. The sample consists of a few hundred thousand distinct CDR3 sequences, 20% to 25% of them appearing once. J lost 1 base, V lost 4 bases, and 12 bases had no gene match. This CDR3 spans 18 amino acids. Germline V gives CDR1 SGHKS, CDR2 YYEKEE (reference sequence). With regard to this clonotype: The antigen remains unidentified.

The sequence was collected from an adult woman who had mild COVID-19 (a few samples of this study predate the infection). Cell type and time point are not known. J is TRBJ1-4 and V is TRBV5-5; TRBD1 matches 8 bases. The sample consisted of PBMCs or a T cell subset sorted from them (not recorded which). Here the CDR3 DNA reads TGTGCCAGCAGCGCGAATGACAGGGGCTATAGAACTAATGAAAAACTGTTTTTT. Its translation: CASSANDRGYRTNEKLFF.